Listed below are T cell receptor beta chains from one sample, sequenced in a study of cytomegalovirus exposure and HLA in healthy donors. Sequencing used immunoSEQ multiplex PCR; TCRdb keeps in-frame clones, though not all of them. The sample lists roughly 120,000 clones; roughly 90% were seen once. Sequencing was performed on PBMCs. The receptors were sampled from a woman in her late teens or twenties in good health and CMV-seronegative. Each CDR3 is given with its conserved first and last residue. The D gene is left open where the match is weak. Size values are once, few and many counts, or a class for expanded clones, and some rows have none.

J gene: TRBJ2-1
clone size: once
V gene: TRBV15
D gene: NA
CDR3 protein: CATSLTPAHNEQFF
CDR3 DNA: TGTGCCACCAGCCTGACTCCCGCTCACAATGAGCAGTTCTTC

J gene: TRBJ2-3
clone size: NA
V gene: TRBV18
D gene: NA
CDR3 protein: CASSPPRLASTDTQYF
CDR3 DNA: TGTGCCAGCTCACCACCCCGGCTAGCTAGCACAGATACGCAGTATTTT

J gene: TRBJ1-4
clone size: NA
V gene: TRBV5-1
D gene: NA
CDR3 protein: CASSFGRTNEKLFF
CDR3 DNA: TGCGCCAGCAGCTTCGGGAGGACTAATGAAAAACTGTTTTTT

J gene: TRBJ1-2
clone size: NA
V gene: TRBV28
D gene: TRBD1
CDR3 protein: CASSKGGRYGYTF
CDR3 DNA: TGTGCCAGCAGTAAAGGGGGCAGGTATGGCTACACCTTC

J gene: TRBJ1-5
clone size: NA
V gene: TRBV19
D gene: NA
CDR3 protein: CASRWQDSNQPQHF
CDR3 DNA: TGTGCCAGTAGATGGCAGGATAGCAATCAGCCCCAGCATTTT

J gene: TRBJ1-5
clone size: NA
V gene: TRBV5-1
D gene: NA
CDR3 protein: CASSLGTGQSNQPQHF
CDR3 DNA: TGCGCCAGCAGCTTGGGCACGGGACAAAGCAATCAGCCCCAGCATTTT

J gene: TRBJ2-2
clone size: NA
V gene: TRBV6-1
D gene: NA
CDR3 protein: CASRNRAGTGELFF
CDR3 DNA: TGTGCCAGCCGAAACAGGGCCGGAACCGGGGAGCTGTTTTTT

J gene: TRBJ1-5
clone size: NA
V gene: TRBV5-1
D gene: NA
CDR3 protein: CASSPDYGPQHF
CDR3 DNA: TGCGCCAGCAGCCCCGACTATGGGCCCCAGCATTTT

J gene: TRBJ2-5
clone size: NA
V gene: TRBV15
D gene: TRBD2
CDR3 protein: CATSSGTSGRQETQYF
CDR3 DNA: TGTGCCACCAGCAGTGGGACTAGCGGGCGCCAAGAGACCCAGTACTTC

J gene: TRBJ2-5
clone size: NA
V gene: TRBV5-4
D gene: TRBD1
CDR3 protein: CASSVDRGAQETQYF
CDR3 DNA: TGTGCCAGCAGCGTGGACAGGGGTGCTCAAGAGACCCAGTACTTC

J gene: TRBJ2-3
clone size: NA
V gene: TRBV5-4
D gene: TRBD1
CDR3 protein: CASRLTRDRSADTQYF
CDR3 DNA: TGTGCCAGCAGGTTAACCCGGGACAGGTCAGCAGATACGCAGTATTTT

J gene: TRBJ2-7
clone size: NA
V gene: TRBV27
D gene: TRBD1
CDR3 protein: CASSPRPGQGTLGQYF
CDR3 DNA: TGTGCCAGCAGTCCTCGCCCCGGACAGGGAACGTTGGGGCAGTACTTC

J gene: TRBJ2-1
clone size: NA
V gene: TRBV18
D gene: TRBD1
CDR3 protein: CASSRGQGILVDEQFF
CDR3 DNA: TGTGCCAGCTCACGAGGACAGGGTATTCTTGTCGATGAGCAGTTCTTC

J gene: TRBJ2-7
clone size: NA
V gene: TRBV9
D gene: TRBD1
CDR3 protein: CASSATGAYEQYF
CDR3 DNA: TGTGCCAGCAGCGCGACAGGGGCCTACGAGCAGTACTTC

J gene: TRBJ1-1
clone size: NA
V gene: TRBV19
D gene: NA
CDR3 protein: CAISQVNTEAFF
CDR3 DNA: TGTGCCATCTCACAGGTGAACACTGAAGCTTTCTTT

J gene: TRBJ2-1
clone size: NA
V gene: TRBV18
D gene: NA
CDR3 protein: CASSLTGTEGNEQFF
CDR3 DNA: TGTGCCAGCTCACTAACCGGGACTGAGGGGAATGAGCAGTTCTTC

J gene: TRBJ1-2
clone size: NA
V gene: TRBV19
D gene: NA
CDR3 protein: CASSNTFYGYTF
CDR3 DNA: TGTGCCAGTAGTAACACATTCTATGGCTACACCTTC

J gene: TRBJ2-2
clone size: NA
V gene: TRBV11-3
D gene: NA
CDR3 protein: CASSHRNTGELFF
CDR3 DNA: TGTGCCAGCAGCCACAGGAACACCGGGGAGCTGTTTTTT

J gene: TRBJ1-5
clone size: NA
V gene: TRBV19
D gene: NA
CDR3 protein: CASSIRQGFYSNQPQHF
CDR3 DNA: TGTGCCAGTAGTATACGTCAGGGCTTCTATAGCAATCAGCCCCAGCATTTT

J gene: TRBJ2-1
clone size: NA
V gene: TRBV6-5
D gene: TRBD2
CDR3 protein: CASSYPGLAYNEQFF
CDR3 DNA: TGTGCCAGCAGTTACCCGGGACTAGCGTACAATGAGCAGTTCTTC

J gene: TRBJ2-5
clone size: NA
V gene: TRBV5-1
D gene: TRBD2
CDR3 protein: CASSLLAGTQETQYF
CDR3 DNA: TGCGCCAGCAGCTTGCTAGCGGGAACCCAAGAGACCCAGTACTTC

J gene: TRBJ1-2
clone size: once
V gene: TRBV9
D gene: TRBD1
CDR3 protein: CASSARGQGKNYGYTF
CDR3 DNA: TGTGCCAGCAGCGCCCGGGGACAGGGAAAAAACTATGGCTACACCTTC

J gene: TRBJ1-4
clone size: NA
V gene: TRBV2
D gene: TRBD1
CDR3 protein: CASGGQDDEKLFF
CDR3 DNA: TGTGCCAGCGGGGGACAGGACGATGAAAAACTGTTTTTT

J gene: TRBJ1-4
clone size: NA
V gene: TRBV28
D gene: TRBD1
CDR3 protein: CASNQQGEKLFF
CDR3 DNA: TGTGCCAGCAATCAACAGGGGGAAAAACTGTTTTTT

J gene: TRBJ2-2
clone size: once
V gene: TRBV9
D gene: NA
CDR3 protein: CASRVGHQSAGELFF
CDR3 DNA: TGTGCCAGCAGGGTGGGGCATCAGTCCGCCGGGGAGCTGTTTTTT

J gene: TRBJ2-1
clone size: NA
V gene: TRBV10-1
D gene: TRBD2
CDR3 protein: CASSEGTSSSYEQFF
CDR3 DNA: TGCGCCAGCAGTGAAGGGACTAGCTCCTCCTATGAGCAGTTCTTC

J gene: TRBJ1-2
clone size: NA
V gene: TRBV30
D gene: TRBD1
CDR3 protein: CASPWTGSVYGLRYYGYTF
CDR3 DNA: TGTGCCTCCCCATGGACAGGGAGCGTTTATGGGCTTAGGTACTATGGCTACACCTTC

J gene: TRBJ1-5
clone size: NA
V gene: TRBV5-6
D gene: TRBD1
CDR3 protein: CASSLDRGDQPQHF
CDR3 DNA: TGTGCCAGCAGCCTGGACAGGGGGGATCAGCCCCAGCATTTT

J gene: TRBJ1-6
clone size: few
V gene: TRBV27
D gene: NA
CDR3 protein: CASGFGESPLHF
CDR3 DNA: TGTGCCAGCGGGTTCGGGGAATCACCCCTCCACTTT

J gene: TRBJ2-7
clone size: NA
V gene: TRBV7-7
D gene: NA
CDR3 protein: CASSLGQAPYEQYF
CDR3 DNA: TGTGCTAGCAGCTTAGGTCAGGCACCGTACGAGCAGTACTTC

J gene: TRBJ2-7
clone size: NA
V gene: TRBV19
D gene: TRBD2
CDR3 protein: CASRRGTSGHYEQYF
CDR3 DNA: TGTGCCAGTAGGAGGGGGACTAGCGGCCATTACGAGCAGTACTTC

J gene: TRBJ2-5
clone size: once
V gene: TRBV5-1
D gene: TRBD1
CDR3 protein: CASSLGTGVRKTQYF
CDR3 DNA: TGCGCCAGCAGCTTGGGGACAGGGGTTAGGAAGACCCAGTACTTC

J gene: TRBJ1-2
clone size: NA
V gene: TRBV7-2
D gene: NA
CDR3 protein: CASSLGGHGYTF
CDR3 DNA: TGTGCCAGCAGCTTAGGGGGCCATGGCTACACCTTC

J gene: TRBJ2-7
clone size: once
V gene: TRBV6-1
D gene: TRBD1
CDR3 protein: CASNRGTGATYEQYF
CDR3 DNA: TGTGCCAGCAATAGAGGGACAGGGGCTACCTACGAGCAGTACTTC

J gene: TRBJ1-1
clone size: NA
V gene: TRBV5-1
D gene: NA
CDR3 protein: CASSLAAGRNTEAFF
CDR3 DNA: TGCGCCAGCAGCTTGGCCGCGGGGCGGAACACTGAAGCTTTCTTT

J gene: TRBJ1-6
clone size: once
V gene: TRBV6-1
D gene: TRBD1
CDR3 protein: CASRERDRKTALHF
CDR3 DNA: TGTGCCAGCAGAGAGCGGGACAGGAAGACGGCCCTCCACTTT

J gene: TRBJ2-7
clone size: NA
V gene: TRBV5-4
D gene: NA
CDR3 protein: CASSSQGTPYEQYF
CDR3 DNA: TGTGCCAGCAGCTCGCAGGGTACCCCCTACGAGCAGTACTTC

J gene: TRBJ2-4
clone size: NA
V gene: TRBV9
D gene: NA
CDR3 protein: CASSDQGLAKNIQYF
CDR3 DNA: TGTGCCAGCAGCGACCAAGGACTAGCCAAAAACATTCAGTACTTC

J gene: TRBJ2-1
clone size: NA
V gene: TRBV25-1
D gene: TRBD1
CDR3 protein: CASHTWGQNNEQFF
CDR3 DNA: TGTGCCAGCCATACCTGGGGACAGAACAATGAGCAGTTCTTC

J gene: TRBJ1-4
clone size: once
V gene: TRBV6-1
D gene: NA
CDR3 protein: CASRDPQLFNEKLFF
CDR3 DNA: TGTGCCAGCAGAGACCCACAGCTATTCAATGAAAAACTGTTTTTT

J gene: TRBJ2-5
clone size: few
V gene: TRBV5-1
D gene: NA
CDR3 protein: CASSLSSEMATQYF
CDR3 DNA: TGCGCCAGCAGCTTGTCCTCGGAGATGGCTACCCAGTACTTC

J gene: TRBJ2-1
clone size: NA
V gene: TRBV5-4
D gene: NA
CDR3 protein: CASSLELARDEQFF
CDR3 DNA: TGTGCCAGCAGCTTGGAGCTAGCGCGCGATGAGCAGTTCTTC